The present entry profiles one T cell receptor beta chain with its context. Its antigen has not been determined. The sample holds no much larger clone one base away, and base qualities are not on file. The data derive from a study of identifying expanded T cells in peripheral blood (dated by TCRdb to about 2019). With regard to the full study: Separate aliquots of the same genomic DNA pool were sequenced to produce technical replicates, and four replicates were compared in pairs.

CDR1 SGHNT and CDR2 YYREEE are derived from the germline V gene (reference sequence). Reading from cysteine to phenylalanine, the CDR3 counts 13 amino acids. This entry keeps only the CDR3 DNA: 39 bases, framed from base 1. Trimming costs V 4 bases and J 5 bases, and their ends lie 12 bases apart. The immunoSEQ Assay, which uses bias-controlled multiplex PCR amplification of genomic DNA, was used to profile TCRbeta CDR3 regions. Regarding the original processing steps: To quantify the absolute abundance of each unique TCRbeta CDR3 region, the sequences were collapsed and filtered. Differential abundance was tested with a binomial (Fisher-equivalent) model and with a beta-binomial model adding time-dependent variance fitted from healthy donors. Any clone with fewer than 5 combined templates was excluded, and a clone was called differentially abundant if its Benjamini-Hochberg FDR was below 0.01. In the beta-binomial model, variance was expressed as a function of the total template count across the two samples, in the form v = (b*log(k)+a)^2. In its TCRdb copy, this immuneACCESS table keeps in-frame sequences only and misses some clones. Where compared with another copy, unresolved V genes explain less than half of these, and the others have no known cause. The V and J calls and clone size are taken from that table; D and trimming were inferred from the DNA. The sample data list 70,000 or so clones, and 90% of these were observed just once. The biggest ten clones account for more than 2.5% of the sample.

What the research found in general, with its limitations: The authors expected that biological variance in healthy repertoires might rise further over much longer intervals, such as months to years. About 1.3 differentially abundant clones were flagged by the binomial model between technical replicates, whereas about 15 and 18 were flagged over about two weeks and four weeks, respectively. Across all healthy donors, variance in clone template counts between approximately two-week samples was found to increase significantly with total template count. Across all healthy-donor time intervals, the beta-binomial model significantly lowered both the number of clones called differentially abundant and the false-positive rate.

During the collection period, no infections or other immune events were recorded for the healthy donors. To calibrate time-dependent variance in a beta-binomial model of T-cell clone differential abundance, blood repertoires from healthy donors were used as a training cohort. The training cohort included around ten healthy donors, of whom 3 were female and 7 were male. On average the donors were 43 years old, and their ages spanned roughly 29 to 64 years. Whole blood was collected from each healthy donor at three time points spaced around two weeks apart and obtained from a commercial supplier. Genomic DNA was extracted from unsorted whole blood for immunosequencing.

The source is a person aged 18 to 70 in good health. Sequenced material: blood. The V and J segments used are TRBV5-4 and TRBJ2-5; no D gene is confidently identified. The CDR3 reads as follows: CASSAYAGETQYF. The sequenced DNA: TGTGCCAGCAGCGCGTACGCCGGGGAGACCCAGTACTTC. With the portions outside the CDR3 filled from the reference TRBV5-4 and TRBJ2-5 genes, the complete variable region becomes ETGVTQSPTHLIKTRGQQVTLRCSSQSGHNTVSWYQQALGQGPQFIFQYYREEENGRGNFPPRFSGLQFPNYSSELNVNALELDDSALYLCASSAYAGETQYFGPGTRLLVL.